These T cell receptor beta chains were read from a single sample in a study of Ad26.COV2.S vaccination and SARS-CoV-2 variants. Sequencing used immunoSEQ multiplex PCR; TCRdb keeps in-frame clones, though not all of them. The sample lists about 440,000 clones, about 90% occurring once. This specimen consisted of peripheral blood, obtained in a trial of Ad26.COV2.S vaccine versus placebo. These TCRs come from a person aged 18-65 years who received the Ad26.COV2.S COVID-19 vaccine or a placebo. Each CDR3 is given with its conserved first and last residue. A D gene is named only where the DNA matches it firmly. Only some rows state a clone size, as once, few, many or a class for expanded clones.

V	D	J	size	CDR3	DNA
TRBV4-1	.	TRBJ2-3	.	CASSQEVATRLTPRGDTQYF	TGCGCCAGCAGCCAAGAAGTAGCGACTAGACTCACCCCAAGAGGAGATACGCAGTATTTT
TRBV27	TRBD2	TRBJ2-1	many	CASSPQRVAGYNEQFF	TGTGCCAGCAGTCCCCAGCGGGTAGCGGGGTACAATGAGCAGTTCTTC
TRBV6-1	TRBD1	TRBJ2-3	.	CASSVGPGQGEGAQYF	TGTGCCAGCAGTGTCGGCCCGGGACAGGGGGAAGGGGCGCAGTATTTT
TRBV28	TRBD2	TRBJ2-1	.	CASRGREAGVHNEQFF	TGTGCCAGCAGGGGGAGGGAAGCGGGAGTTCACAATGAGCAGTTCTTC
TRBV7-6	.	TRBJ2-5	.	CASSIGTYQETQYF	TGTGCCAGCAGCATTGGGACATACCAAGAGACCCAGTACTTC
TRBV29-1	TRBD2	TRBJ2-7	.	CSVERTSDSYEQYF	TGCAGCGTCGAGAGGACTAGCGACTCCTACGAGCAGTACTTC
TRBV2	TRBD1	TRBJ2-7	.	CASSDPGGKQYF	TGTGCCAGCAGTGATCCAGGGGGAAAGCAGTACTTC
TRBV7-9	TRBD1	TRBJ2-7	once	CASSSSIGQGSYEQYF	TGTGCCAGCAGCAGTAGTATCGGACAGGGCTCCTACGAGCAGTACTTC
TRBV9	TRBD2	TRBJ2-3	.	CASKGGRGGTDTQYF	TGTGCCAGCAAGGGCGGGAGGGGTGGCACAGATACGCAGTATTTT
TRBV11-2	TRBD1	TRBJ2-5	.	CASSMDRGNKETQYF	TGTGCCAGCAGCATGGACAGGGGGAATAAAGAGACCCAGTACTTC
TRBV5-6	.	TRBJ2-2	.	CASSLGPRPNTGELFF	TGTGCCAGCAGCTTGGGTCCCAGGCCGAACACCGGGGAGCTGTTTTTT
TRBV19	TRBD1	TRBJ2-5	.	CASSIGTGLETQYF	TGTGCCAGTAGTATAGGGACAGGGCTGGAGACCCAGTACTTC
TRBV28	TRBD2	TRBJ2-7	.	CASRERGREQYF	TGTGCCAGCAGAGAGCGGGGCCGCGAGCAGTACTTC
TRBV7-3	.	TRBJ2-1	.	CASSLSWGNEQFF	TGTGCCAGCAGCTTGTCTTGGGGCAATGAGCAGTTCTTC
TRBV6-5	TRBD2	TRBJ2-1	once	CASTRAGDEQFF	TGTGCCAGCACCCGCGCGGGGGATGAGCAGTTCTTC
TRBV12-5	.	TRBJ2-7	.	CASGNRQVGSYEQYF	TGTGCTAGTGGTAATCGCCAGGTCGGTTCTTACGAGCAGTACTTC
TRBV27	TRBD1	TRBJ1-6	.	CASSSDRGSSPLHF	TGTGCCAGCAGTTCGGACAGGGGGAGTTCACCCCTCCACTTT
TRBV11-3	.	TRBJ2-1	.	CASSSIGIEQFF	TGTGCCAGCAGCTCAATCGGTATTGAGCAGTTCTTC
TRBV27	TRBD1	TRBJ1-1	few	CASRTGGVNTEAFF	TGTGCCAGCCGGACAGGGGGAGTGAACACTGAAGCTTTCTTT
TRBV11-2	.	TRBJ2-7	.	CASSITGTPPYEQYF	TGTGCCAGCAGCATAACAGGGACCCCCCCCTACGAGCAGTACTTC
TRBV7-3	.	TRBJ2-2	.	CASSLGLARSPGELFF	TGTGCCAGCAGCTTAGGACTCGCACGCTCCCCCGGGGAGCTGTTTTTT
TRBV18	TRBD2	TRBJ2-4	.	CASSPTRTSGTRIAKNIQYF	TGTGCCAGCTCACCCACCCGGACTAGCGGGACAAGGATAGCCAAAAACATTCAGTACTTC
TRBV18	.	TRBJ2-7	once	CASSRGAEGYEQYF	TGTGCCAGCTCACGGGGAGCCGAGGGGTACGAGCAGTACTTC
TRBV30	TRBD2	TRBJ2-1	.	CAWSELAGWNNEQFF	TGTGCCTGGAGTGAACTAGCGGGCTGGAACAATGAGCAGTTCTTC
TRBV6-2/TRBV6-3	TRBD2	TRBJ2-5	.	CASSSGTSGRARETQYF	TGTGCCAGCAGTTCCGGGACTAGCGGGAGGGCTCGAGAGACCCAGTACTTC
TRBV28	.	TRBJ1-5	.	CASSLPGQPQHF	TGTGCCAGCAGTTTACCGGGACAGCCCCAGCATTTT
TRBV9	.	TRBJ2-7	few	CASSPGGEDEQYF	TGTGCCAGCAGCCCGGGGGGCGAGGACGAGCAGTACTTC
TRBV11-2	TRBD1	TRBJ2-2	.	CASSFLGTGTTGELFF	TGTGCCAGCAGCTTTCTTGGGACAGGGACCACCGGGGAGCTGTTTTTT
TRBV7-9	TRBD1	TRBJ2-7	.	CASSARDRGRIEQYF	TGTGCCAGCAGCGCCCGGGACAGGGGGCGTATCGAGCAGTACTTC